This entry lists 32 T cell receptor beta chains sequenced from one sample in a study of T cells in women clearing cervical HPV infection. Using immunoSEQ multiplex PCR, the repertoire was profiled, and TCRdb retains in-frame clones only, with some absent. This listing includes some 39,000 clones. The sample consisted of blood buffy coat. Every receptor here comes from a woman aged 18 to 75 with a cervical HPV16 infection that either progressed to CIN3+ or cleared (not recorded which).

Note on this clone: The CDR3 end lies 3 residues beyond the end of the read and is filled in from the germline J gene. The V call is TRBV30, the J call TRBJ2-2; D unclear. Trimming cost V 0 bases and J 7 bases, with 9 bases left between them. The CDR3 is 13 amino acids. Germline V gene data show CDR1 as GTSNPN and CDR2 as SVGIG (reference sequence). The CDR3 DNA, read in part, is TGTGCCTGGAGTGTAATAGCTGACGGGGAG. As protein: CAWSVIADGE. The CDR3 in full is CAWSVIADGELFF. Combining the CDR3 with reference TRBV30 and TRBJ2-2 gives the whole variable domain SQTIHQWPATLVQPVGSPLSLECTVEGTSNPNLYWYRQAAGRGLQLLFYSVGIGQISSEVPQNLSASRPQDRQFILSSKKLLLSDSGFYLCAWSVIADGELFFGEGSRLTVL.

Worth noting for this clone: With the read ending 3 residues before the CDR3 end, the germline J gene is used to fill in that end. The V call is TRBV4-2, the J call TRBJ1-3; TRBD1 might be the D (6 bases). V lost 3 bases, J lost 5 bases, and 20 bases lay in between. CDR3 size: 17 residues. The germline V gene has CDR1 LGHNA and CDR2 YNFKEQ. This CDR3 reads CASSQDSRQGIRNTIYF. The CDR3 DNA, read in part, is TGTGCCAGCAGCCAGGACTCGAGGCAGGGGATCCGAAACACC.

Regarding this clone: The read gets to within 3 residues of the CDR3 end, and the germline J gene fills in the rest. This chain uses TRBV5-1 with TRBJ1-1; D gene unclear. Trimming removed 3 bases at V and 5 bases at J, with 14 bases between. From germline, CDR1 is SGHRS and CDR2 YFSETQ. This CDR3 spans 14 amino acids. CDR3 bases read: TGCGCCAGCAGCTCAGGCCATGCCGCAACTGAA. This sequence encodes CASSSGHAATE. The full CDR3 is CASSSGHAATEAFF.

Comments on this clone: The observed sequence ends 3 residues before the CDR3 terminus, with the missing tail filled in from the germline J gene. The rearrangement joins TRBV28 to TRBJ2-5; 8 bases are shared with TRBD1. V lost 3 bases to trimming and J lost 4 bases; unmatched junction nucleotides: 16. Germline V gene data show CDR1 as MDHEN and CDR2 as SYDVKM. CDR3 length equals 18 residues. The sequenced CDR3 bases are TGTGCCAGCAGTTTGTTTACCCCCCGGACAGGGCTGGGAGAGACC. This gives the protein CASSLFTPRTGLGET. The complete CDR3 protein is CASSLFTPRTGLGETQYF.

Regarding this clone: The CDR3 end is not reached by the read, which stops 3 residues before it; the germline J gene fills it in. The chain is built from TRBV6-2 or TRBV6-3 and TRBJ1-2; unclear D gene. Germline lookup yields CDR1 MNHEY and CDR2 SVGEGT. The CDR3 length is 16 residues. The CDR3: CASLDPDRGNYNDYTF. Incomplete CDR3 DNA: TGTGCCAGCTTAGACCCGGATCGGGGAAACTACAATGAC.

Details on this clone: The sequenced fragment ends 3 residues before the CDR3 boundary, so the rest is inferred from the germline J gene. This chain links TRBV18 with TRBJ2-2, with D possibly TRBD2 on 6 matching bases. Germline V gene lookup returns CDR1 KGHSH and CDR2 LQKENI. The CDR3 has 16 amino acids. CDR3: CASSRVRGSGANVLFF. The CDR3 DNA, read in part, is TGTGCCAGCTCACGGGTTCGGGGGTCTGGGGCCAACGTG.

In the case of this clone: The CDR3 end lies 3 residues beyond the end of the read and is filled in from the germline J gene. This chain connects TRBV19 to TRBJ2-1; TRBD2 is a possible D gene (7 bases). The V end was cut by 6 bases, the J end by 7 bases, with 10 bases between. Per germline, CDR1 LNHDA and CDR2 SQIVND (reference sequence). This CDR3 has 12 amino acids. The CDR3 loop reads CASRQGGNEQFF. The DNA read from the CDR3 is TGTGCCAGTAGACAGGGAGGGAATGAG.

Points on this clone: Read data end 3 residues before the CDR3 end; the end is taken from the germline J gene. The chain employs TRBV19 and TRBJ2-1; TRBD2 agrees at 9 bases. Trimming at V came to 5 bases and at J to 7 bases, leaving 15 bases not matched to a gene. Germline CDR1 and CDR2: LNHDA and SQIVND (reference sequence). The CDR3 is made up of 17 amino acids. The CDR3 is CASSPLRGAGGPNEQFF. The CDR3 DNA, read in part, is TGTGCCAGTAGTCCACTCCGGGGGGCGGGAGGGCCTAATGAG.

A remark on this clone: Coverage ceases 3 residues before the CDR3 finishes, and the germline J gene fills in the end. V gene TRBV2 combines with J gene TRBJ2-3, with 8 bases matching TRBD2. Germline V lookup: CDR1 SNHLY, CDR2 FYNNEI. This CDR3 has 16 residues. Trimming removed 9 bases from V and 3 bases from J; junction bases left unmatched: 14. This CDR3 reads CASSVGTLAETDTQYF. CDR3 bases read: TGTGCCAGTTCGGTCGGGACACTAGCGGAAACAGATACG.

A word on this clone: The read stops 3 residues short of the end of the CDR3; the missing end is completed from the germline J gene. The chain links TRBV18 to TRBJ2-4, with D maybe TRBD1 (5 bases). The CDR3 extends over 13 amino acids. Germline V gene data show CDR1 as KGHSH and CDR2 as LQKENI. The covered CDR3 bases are TGTGCCAGCTCAATTCAGGGTGATTCTGGT. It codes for CASSIQGDSG. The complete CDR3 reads CASSIQGDSGQYF.

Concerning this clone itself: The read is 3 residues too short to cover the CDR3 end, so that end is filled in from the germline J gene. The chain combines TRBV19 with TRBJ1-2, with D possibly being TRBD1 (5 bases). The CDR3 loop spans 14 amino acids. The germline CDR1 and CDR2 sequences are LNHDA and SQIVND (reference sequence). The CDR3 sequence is CASSSGLASYDYTF. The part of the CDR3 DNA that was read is TGTGCCAGTAGTTCGGGACTAGCGAGTTACGAC.

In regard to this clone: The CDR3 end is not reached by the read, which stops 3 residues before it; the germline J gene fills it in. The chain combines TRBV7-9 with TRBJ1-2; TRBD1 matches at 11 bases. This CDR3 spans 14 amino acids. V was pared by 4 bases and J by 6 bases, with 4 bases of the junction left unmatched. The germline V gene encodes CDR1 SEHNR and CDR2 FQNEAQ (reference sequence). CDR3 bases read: TGTGCCAGCAGCTGGGGACAGGGGGATAATGGC. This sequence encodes CASSWGQGDNG. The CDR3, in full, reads CASSWGQGDNGYTF.

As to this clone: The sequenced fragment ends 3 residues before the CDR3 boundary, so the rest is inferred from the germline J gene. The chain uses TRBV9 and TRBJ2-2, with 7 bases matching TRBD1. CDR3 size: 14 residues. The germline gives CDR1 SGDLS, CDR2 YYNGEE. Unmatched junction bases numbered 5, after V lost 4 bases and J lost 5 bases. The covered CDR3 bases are TGTGCCAGCAGCATCCGACAGGGTACCGGGGAG. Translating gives CASSIRQGTGE. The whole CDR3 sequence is CASSIRQGTGELFF.

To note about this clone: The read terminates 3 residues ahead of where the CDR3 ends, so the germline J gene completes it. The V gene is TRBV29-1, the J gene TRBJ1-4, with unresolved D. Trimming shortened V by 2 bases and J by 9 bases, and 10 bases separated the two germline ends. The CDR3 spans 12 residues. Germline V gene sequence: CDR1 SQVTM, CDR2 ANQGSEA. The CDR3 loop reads CSVEQERKKLFF. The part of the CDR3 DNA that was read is TGCAGCGTTGAACAGGAAAGGAAAAAA.

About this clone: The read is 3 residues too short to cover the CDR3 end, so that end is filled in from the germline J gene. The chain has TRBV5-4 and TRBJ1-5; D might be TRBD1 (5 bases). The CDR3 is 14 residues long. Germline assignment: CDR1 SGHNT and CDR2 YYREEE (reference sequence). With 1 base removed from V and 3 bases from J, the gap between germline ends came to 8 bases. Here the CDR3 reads CASSLRGTNQPQHF. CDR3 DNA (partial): TGTGCCAGCAGCTTGAGGGGAACCAATCAGCCC.

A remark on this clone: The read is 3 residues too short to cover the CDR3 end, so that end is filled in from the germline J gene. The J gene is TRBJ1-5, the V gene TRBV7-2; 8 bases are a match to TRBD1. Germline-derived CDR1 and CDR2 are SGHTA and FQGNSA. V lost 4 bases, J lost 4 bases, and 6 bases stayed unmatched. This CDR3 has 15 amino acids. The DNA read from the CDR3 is TGTGCCAGCAGCTCTGACAGGGGTAGGAATCAGCCC. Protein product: CASSSDRGRNQP. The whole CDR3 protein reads CASSSDRGRNQPQHF.

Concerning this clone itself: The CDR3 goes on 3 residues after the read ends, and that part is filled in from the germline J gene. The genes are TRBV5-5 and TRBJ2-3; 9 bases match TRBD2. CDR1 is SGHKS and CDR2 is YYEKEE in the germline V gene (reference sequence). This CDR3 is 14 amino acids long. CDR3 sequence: CASSHSGSEETQYF. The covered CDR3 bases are TGTGCCAGCAGTCATAGCGGGAGTGAGGAGACG.

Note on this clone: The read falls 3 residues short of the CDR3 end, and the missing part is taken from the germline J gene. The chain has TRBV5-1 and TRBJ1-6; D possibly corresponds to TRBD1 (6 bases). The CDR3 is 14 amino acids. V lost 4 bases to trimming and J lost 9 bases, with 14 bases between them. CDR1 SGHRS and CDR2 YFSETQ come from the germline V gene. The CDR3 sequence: CASSHGQRSSPLHF. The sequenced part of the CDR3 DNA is TGCGCCAGCAGCCACGGACAGCGAAGTTCACCC.

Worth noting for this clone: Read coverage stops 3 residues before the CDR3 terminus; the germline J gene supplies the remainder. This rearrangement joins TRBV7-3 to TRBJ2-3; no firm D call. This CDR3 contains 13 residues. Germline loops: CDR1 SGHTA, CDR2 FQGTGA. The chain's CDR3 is CASSLTSRETQYF. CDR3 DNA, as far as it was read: TGTGCCAGCAGCTTAACGTCCAGAGAGACG.

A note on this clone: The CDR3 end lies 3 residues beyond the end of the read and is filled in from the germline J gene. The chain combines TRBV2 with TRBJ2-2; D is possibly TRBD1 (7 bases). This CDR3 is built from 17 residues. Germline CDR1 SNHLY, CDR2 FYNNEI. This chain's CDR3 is CALTSTWYQGEDEKLFF. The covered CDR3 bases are TGTGCCTTAACTTCCACTTGGTATCAGGGGGAGGATGAAAAG.

The CDR3 reads CASSLGPGTDPQHF. CDR3 DNA (partial): TGTGCCAGCAGCTTAGGTCCAGGCACAGATCCC. The gene calls are TRBV7-2 and TRBJ1-5, with D hard to call. The sequenced fragment ends 3 residues before the CDR3 boundary, so the rest is inferred from the germline J gene. The CDR3 sequence is 14 residues long. Germline loops: CDR1 SGHTA, CDR2 FQGNSA.

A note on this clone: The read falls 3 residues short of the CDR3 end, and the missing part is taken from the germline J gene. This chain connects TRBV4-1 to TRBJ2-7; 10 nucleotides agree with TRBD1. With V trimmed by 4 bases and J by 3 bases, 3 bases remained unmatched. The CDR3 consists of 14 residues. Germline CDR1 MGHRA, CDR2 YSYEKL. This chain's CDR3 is CASSPGQGDYEQYF. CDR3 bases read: TGCGCCAGCAGCCCCGGACAGGGGGACTACGAG.

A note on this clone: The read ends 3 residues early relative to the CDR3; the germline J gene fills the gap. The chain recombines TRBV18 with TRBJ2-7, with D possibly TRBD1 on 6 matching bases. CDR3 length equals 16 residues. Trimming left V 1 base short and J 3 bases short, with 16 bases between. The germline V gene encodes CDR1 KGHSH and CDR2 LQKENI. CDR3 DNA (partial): TGTGCCAGCTCACCACATCCAGGGGACCTTTTCTACGAG. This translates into CASSPHPGDLFYE. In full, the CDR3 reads CASSPHPGDLFYEQYF.

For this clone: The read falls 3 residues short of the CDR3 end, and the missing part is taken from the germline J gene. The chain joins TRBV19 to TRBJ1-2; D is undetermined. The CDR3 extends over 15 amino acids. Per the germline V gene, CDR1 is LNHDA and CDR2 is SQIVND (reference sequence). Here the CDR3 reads CASTILAGAYNDYTF. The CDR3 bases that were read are TGTGCCAGTACGATCCTAGCGGGAGCCTACAATGAC.

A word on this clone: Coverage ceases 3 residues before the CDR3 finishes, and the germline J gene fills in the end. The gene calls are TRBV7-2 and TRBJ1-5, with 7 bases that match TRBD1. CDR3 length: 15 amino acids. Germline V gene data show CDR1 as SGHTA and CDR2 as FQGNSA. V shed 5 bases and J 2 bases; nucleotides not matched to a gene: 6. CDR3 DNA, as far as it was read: TGTGCCAGCAGCCCCGGACAGGCGGGCAATCAGCCC. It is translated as CASSPGQAGNQP. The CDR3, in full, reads CASSPGQAGNQPQHF.

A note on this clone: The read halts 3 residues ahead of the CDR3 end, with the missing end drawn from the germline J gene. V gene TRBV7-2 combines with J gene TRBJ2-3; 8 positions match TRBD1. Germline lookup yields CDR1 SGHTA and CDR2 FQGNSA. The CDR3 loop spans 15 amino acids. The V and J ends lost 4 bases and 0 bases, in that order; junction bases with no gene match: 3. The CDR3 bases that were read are TGTGCCAGCAGCTGGGGACAGGTTAGCACAGATACG. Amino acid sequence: CASSWGQVSTDT. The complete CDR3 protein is CASSWGQVSTDTQYF.

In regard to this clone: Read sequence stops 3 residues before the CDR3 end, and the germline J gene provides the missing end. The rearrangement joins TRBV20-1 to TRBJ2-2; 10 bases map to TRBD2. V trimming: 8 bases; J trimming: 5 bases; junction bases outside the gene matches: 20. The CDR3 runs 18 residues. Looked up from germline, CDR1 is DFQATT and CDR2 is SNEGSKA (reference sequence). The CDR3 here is CSLQGVSGRAVKTGELFF. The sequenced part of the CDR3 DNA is TGCAGTCTACAAGGAGTCAGCGGGAGGGCCGTAAAGACCGGGGAG.

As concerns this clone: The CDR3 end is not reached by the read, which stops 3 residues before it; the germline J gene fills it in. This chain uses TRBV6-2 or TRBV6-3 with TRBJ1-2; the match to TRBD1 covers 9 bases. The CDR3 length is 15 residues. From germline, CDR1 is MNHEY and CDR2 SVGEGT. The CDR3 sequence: CASSYEGQGSYDYTF. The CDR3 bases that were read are TGTGCCAGCAGTTACGAGGGACAGGGCTCCTACGAC.

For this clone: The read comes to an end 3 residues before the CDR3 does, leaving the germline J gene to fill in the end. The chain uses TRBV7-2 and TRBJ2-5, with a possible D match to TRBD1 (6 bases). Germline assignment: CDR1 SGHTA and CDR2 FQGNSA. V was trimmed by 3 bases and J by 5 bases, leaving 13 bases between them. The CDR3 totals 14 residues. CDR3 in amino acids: CASSFQTGMETQYF. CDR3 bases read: TGTGCCAGCAGCTTCCAGACAGGCATGGAGACC. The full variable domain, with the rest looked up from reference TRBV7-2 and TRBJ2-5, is GAGVSQSPSNKVTEKGKDVELRCDPISGHTALYWYRQSLGQGLEFLIYFQGNSAPDKSGLPSDRFSAERTGGSVSTLTIQRTQQEDSAVYLCASSFQTGMETQYFGPGTRLLVL.

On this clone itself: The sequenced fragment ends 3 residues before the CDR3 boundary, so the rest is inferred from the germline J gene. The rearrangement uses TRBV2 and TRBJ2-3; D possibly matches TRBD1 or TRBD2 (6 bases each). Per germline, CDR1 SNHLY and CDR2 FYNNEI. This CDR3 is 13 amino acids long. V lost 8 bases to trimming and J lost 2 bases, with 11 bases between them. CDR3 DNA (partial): TGTGCCAGCTTGCGGGACAACACAGATACG. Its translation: CASLRDNTDT. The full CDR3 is CASLRDNTDTQYF.

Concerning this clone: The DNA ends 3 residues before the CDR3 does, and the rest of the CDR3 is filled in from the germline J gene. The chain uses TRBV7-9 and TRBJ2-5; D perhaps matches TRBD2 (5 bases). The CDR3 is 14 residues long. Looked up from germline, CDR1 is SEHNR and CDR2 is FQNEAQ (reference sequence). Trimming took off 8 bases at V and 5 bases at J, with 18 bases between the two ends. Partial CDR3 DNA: TGTGCCAGCCGATGGGCGGGTTCTGTGGAGACC. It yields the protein CASRWAGSVET. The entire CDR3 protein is CASRWAGSVETQYF.

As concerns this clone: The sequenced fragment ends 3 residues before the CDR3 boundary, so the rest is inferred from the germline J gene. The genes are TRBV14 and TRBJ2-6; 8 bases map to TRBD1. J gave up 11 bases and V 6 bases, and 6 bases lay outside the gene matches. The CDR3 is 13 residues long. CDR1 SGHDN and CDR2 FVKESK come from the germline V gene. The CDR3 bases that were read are TGTGCCAGCAGTCTTCGACAGGGGCACGTC. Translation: CASSLRQGHV. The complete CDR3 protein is CASSLRQGHVLTF.